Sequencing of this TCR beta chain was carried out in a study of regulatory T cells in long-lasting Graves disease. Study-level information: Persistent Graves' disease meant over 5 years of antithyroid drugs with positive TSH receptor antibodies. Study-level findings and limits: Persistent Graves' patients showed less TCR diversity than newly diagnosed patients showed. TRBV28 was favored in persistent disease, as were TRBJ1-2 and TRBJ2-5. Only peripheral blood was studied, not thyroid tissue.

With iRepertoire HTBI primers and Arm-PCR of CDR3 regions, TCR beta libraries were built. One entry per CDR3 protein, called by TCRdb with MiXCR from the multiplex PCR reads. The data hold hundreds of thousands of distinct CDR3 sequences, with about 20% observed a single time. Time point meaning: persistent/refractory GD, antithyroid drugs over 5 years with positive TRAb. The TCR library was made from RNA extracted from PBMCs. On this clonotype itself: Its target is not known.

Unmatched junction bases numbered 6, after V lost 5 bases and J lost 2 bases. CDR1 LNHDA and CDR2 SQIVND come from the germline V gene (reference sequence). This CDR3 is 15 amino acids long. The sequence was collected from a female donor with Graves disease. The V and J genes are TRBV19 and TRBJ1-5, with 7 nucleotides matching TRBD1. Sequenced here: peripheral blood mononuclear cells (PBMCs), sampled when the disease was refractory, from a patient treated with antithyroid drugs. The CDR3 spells CASSVRQGRNQPQHF. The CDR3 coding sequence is TGTGCCAGTAGTGTCCGACAGGGCCGCAATCAGCCCCAGCATTTT. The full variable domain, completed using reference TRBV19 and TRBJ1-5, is DGGITQSPKYLFRKEGQNVTLSCEQNLNHDAMYWYRQDPGQGLRLIYYSQIVNDFQKGDIAEGYSVSREKKESFPLTVTSAQKNPTAFYLCASSVRQGRNQPQHFGDGTRLSIL.